The 9 T cell receptor beta chains in this list originate from one sample, sequenced in a study of T cell repertoires in cytomegalovirus infection. TCRdb re-called the reads with MiXCR, one entry per CDR3 protein. The sample has some 150,000 distinct CDR3 sequences; 6.5% are singletons. The sequenced sample consisted of PBMCs. These receptors all stem from a human donor in good health (CMV status not recorded). Some clones in this sample may be carry-over from other donors' samples.

This clonotype has just a few counts. V and J are TRBV6-1 and TRBJ1-6, with D tentatively TRBD1 (6 bases). The CDR3 totals 14 residues. Germline V gives CDR1 MNHNS, CDR2 SASEGT. V gave up 1 base and J gave up 10 bases, with 11 bases separating them. For the CDR3, the DNA is TGTGCCAGCAGTGAAGGAGGGGGAGGATCACCCCTCCACTTT. Its translation is CASSEGGGGSPLHF.

In this sample, this clonotype turned up a few times. The rearrangement links TRBV30 to TRBJ2-2; D call uncertain. The CDR3 is 16 residues long. Germline-derived CDR1 and CDR2 are GTSNPN and SVGIG (reference sequence). V lost 0 bases, J lost 4 bases, and 15 bases lay in between. The CDR3 sequence is CAWSVLHVGLTGELFF. The CDR3 DNA sequence: TGTGCCTGGAGTGTACTCCATGTCGGCCTCACCGGGGAGCTGTTTTTT.

The J gene is TRBJ2-2, the V gene TRBV5-1, with TRBD1 identical over 9 bases. Germline CDR1 reads SGHRS; CDR2 reads YFSETQ. The CDR3 consists of 15 residues. The trim removed 4 bases at V and 4 bases at J, leaving 5 bases unmatched. The DNA for the CDR3 is TGCGCCAGCAGCGGAGGACAGGGGATCACCGGGGAGCTGTTTTTT. This gives the protein CASSGGQGITGELFF.

This clonotype was found many times. The gene calls are TRBV6-2 or TRBV6-3 and TRBJ1-5; no clear D. The CDR3 extends over 13 amino acids. CDR1 and CDR2 from the germline V gene are MNHEY and SVGEGT. V was trimmed by 2 bases and J by 4 bases, leaving 6 bases between them. CDR3 protein: CASSYGKNQPQHF. In DNA, the CDR3 is TGTGCCAGCAGTTACGGGAAAAATCAGCCCCAGCATTTT.

The rearrangement links TRBV5-8 to TRBJ1-1; D is unclear. The CDR3 extends over 11 amino acids. CDR1 is SGHTS and CDR2 is YDEGEE in the germline V gene. Trimming shortened V by 6 bases and J by 4 bases, and 7 bases separated the two germline ends. The CDR3 bases are TGTGCCAGCAAGAGCCTCACTGAAGCTTTCTTT. Translation gives CASKSLTEAFF. Full variable domain (outside the CDR3, taken from reference TRBV5-8 and TRBJ1-1): EAGVTQSPTHLIKTRGQQATLRCSPISGHTSVYWYQQALGLGLQFLLWYDEGEERNRGNFPPRFSGRQFPNYSSELNVNALELEDSALYLCASKSLTEAFFGQGTRLTVV.

This clonotype came up many times. The V call is TRBV5-5, the J call TRBJ2-7, with D perhaps TRBD1 (6 bases). Germline V gene data show CDR1 as SGHKS and CDR2 as YYEKEE (reference sequence). The V and J ends lost 1 base and 4 bases respectively, with 15 bases between them. This CDR3 is 15 amino acids long. The CDR3 reads CASSLRWGQGYEQYF. The CDR3 DNA follows: TGTGCCAGCAGCTTGAGGTGGGGCCAGGGGTACGAGCAGTACTTC.

The chain links TRBV7-9 to TRBJ1-4, with D unresolved. CDR3 size: 15 residues. Trimming left V 2 bases short and J 3 bases short, with 10 bases between. Germline lookup yields CDR1 SEHNR and CDR2 FQNEAQ (reference sequence). CDR3 in DNA: TGTGCCAGCAGCTTAAGGGAAACGGCTAATGAAAAACTGTTTTTT. It encodes CASSLRETANEKLFF. Full variable domain (remainder filled in from reference TRBV7-9 and TRBJ1-4): DTGVSQNPRHKITKRGQNVTFRCDPISEHNRLYWYRQTLGQGPEFLTYFQNEAQLEKSRLLSDRFSAERPKGSFSTLEIQRTEQGDSAMYLCASSLRETANEKLFFGSGTQLSVL.

This clonotype has only a few counts. The chain combines TRBV28 with TRBJ2-5, with 7 bases that match TRBD1. This CDR3 contains 15 residues. Unmatched junction bases numbered 5, after V lost 4 bases and J lost 0 bases. From germline, CDR1 is MDHEN and CDR2 SYDVKM. Here the CDR3 DNA reads TGTGCCAGCAGTTACTCGGGACAGAACCAAGAGACCCAGTACTTC. Translating it yields CASSYSGQNQETQYF.

The table lists this clonotype with many counts. The chain carries TRBV19 and TRBJ1-2; D uncertain. V was clipped by 10 bases and J by 0 bases, with 12 bases between them. CDR1 and CDR2 from the germline V gene are LNHDA and SQIVND (reference sequence). The CDR3 is 13 amino acids. Written as DNA, the CDR3 is TGTGCCACTTCGGACGGCTCTAACTATGGCTACACCTTC. It encodes CATSDGSNYGYTF.